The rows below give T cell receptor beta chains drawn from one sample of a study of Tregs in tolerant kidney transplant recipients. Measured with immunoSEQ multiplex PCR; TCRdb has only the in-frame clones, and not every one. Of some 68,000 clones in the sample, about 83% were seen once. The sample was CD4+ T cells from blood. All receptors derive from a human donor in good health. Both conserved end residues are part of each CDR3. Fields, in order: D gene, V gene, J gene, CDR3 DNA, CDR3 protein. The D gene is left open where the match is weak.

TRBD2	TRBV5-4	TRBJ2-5	TGTGCCAGCCATCGCGGGGGGGCCCAAGAGACCCAGTACTTC	CASHRGGAQETQYF
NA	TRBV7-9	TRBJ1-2	TGTGCCAGCAGCTGGGACAACTATGGCTACACCTTC	CASSWDNYGYTF
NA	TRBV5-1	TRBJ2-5	TGCGCCAGCAGCCTCGGGCAGGGAAATCTCCGAGAGACCCAGTACTTC	CASSLGQGNLRETQYF
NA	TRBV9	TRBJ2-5	TGTGCCAGCAGCGTAGTTCGGGGGCAGGTAGAAGAGACCCAGTACTTC	CASSVVRGQVEETQYF
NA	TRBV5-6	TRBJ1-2	TGTGCCAGCAGCTTCTTCTGGTTTGGAGGGATGGACTATGGCTACACCTTC	CASSFFWFGGMDYGYTF
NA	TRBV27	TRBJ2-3	TGTGCCAGCAGAGGGTTCAAGGATTACACAGATACGCAGTATTTT	CASRGFKDYTDTQYF
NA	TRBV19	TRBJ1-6	TGTGCCAGCACTTCCCTGACAGCCTATAATTCACCCCTCCACTTT	CASTSLTAYNSPLHF
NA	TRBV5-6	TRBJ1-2	TGTGCCAGCAGCCCGCGGGGGCTAAGCTATGGCTACACCTTC	CASSPRGLSYGYTF
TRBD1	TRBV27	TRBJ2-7	TGTGCCAGCAGTCCCCCGGGACAGGGAGGCGAGCAGTACTTC	CASSPPGQGGEQYF
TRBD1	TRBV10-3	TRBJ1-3	TGTGCCATCAGCCAGGGGGCTGGTGGAAACACCATATATTTT	CAISQGAGGNTIYF
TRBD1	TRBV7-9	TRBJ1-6	TGTGCCAGCAGCCCCGGAGGCGGGACAGGGGTGGGTTCACCCCTCCACTTT	CASSPGGGTGVGSPLHF